This paragraph reports one T cell receptor beta chain. The data are from a study of blood T cell repertoires in COVID-19. Across the whole study: Whether acute or convalescent, the COVID-19 samples came from the United States, Italy and Spain.

Profiled with immunoSEQ multiplex PCR; TCRdb holds only in-frame clones, not every one. The profile shows roughly 290,000 clones, 89% of them singletons. What was sequenced was peripheral blood. This TCR derives from a woman aged 60-70 years with acute or convalescent COVID-19.

CDR3 sequence: CASNPDPAGGETQYF. The CDR3 nucleotides read TGTGCCAGCAACCCAGACCCCGCAGGGGGAGAGACCCAGTACTTC. This rearrangement joins TRBV7-2 to TRBJ2-5; 7 bases map to TRBD1. This CDR3 spans 15 amino acids. V dropped 7 bases and J dropped 4; count of bases not matched to a gene: 12. Germline V gives CDR1 SGHTA, CDR2 FQGNSA.